What follows are 30 T cell receptor beta chains derived from one specimen sequenced in a study of monozygotic twins with inflammatory bowel disease (dated by TCRdb to between 2019 and 2020). Library generation was performed with 5' RACE. The sequencer listed for this sample is Illumina HiSeq 2500. TCRdb reprocessed the reads and lists each CDR3 protein sequence as a single entry, with no DNA. Per the sample table, the count is around 370,000 distinct CDR3 sequences. The ten largest clones capture approximately 2.4% of the sample. Sequences were obtained from blood. The receptors stem from a human donor with ulcerative colitis or Crohn's disease, or a healthy co-twin of an affected twin (not recorded which).

This rearrangement joins TRBV30 to TRBJ1-3. This CDR3 is 13 amino acids long. CDR1 GTSNPN and CDR2 SVGIG come from the germline V gene (reference sequence). This CDR3 reads CAWSVQGRNTIYF.

V and J are TRBV12-3 or TRBV12-4 and TRBJ2-5; the TCRdb call, TRBD1, lacks DNA for checking. This CDR3 spans 14 amino acids. The CDR3 loop reads CASSLGVYRETQYF.

CDR3 loop: CSARTFGNTIYF. The chain is built from TRBV20-1 and TRBJ1-3. CDR1 is DFQATT, CDR2 SNEGSKA, per germline (reference sequence). The CDR3 consists of 12 residues.

The chain uses TRBV7-2 and TRBJ2-3; TCRdb returns TRBD2, unconfirmable since there is no DNA. Germline CDR1 reads SGHTA; CDR2 reads FQGNSA. The CDR3 extends over 15 amino acids. CDR3 amino acids: CASSYIAGNTDTQYF.

The rearrangement links TRBV7-9 to TRBJ2-1; the TRBD1 assignment by TCRdb is unverifiable without DNA. Germline values: CDR1 SEHNR, CDR2 FQNEAQ (reference sequence). The CDR3 loop spans 16 amino acids. CDR3 residues: CASSLGTGFNYNEQFF.

CDR3 sequence: CASSLSGGQGYNEQFF. The chain joins TRBV5-1 to TRBJ2-1; TCRdb selects TRBD1, and the lack of DNA leaves this call unchecked. The germline V gene encodes CDR1 SGHRS and CDR2 YFSETQ. The CDR3 is 16 amino acids.

The chain has TRBV12-3 or TRBV12-4 and TRBJ2-7; TCRdb's D call of TRBD1 is untestable without DNA. The CDR3 totals 13 residues. CDR3 residues: CASSSDRGHEQYF.

The V call is TRBV5-1, the J call TRBJ2-1; with no DNA, the TCRdb D assignment of TRBD1 cannot be verified. The germline gives CDR1 SGHRS, CDR2 YFSETQ. The CDR3 has 16 residues. The CDR3 is CASSSTGTGVDNEQFF.

The J gene is TRBJ1-4, the V gene TRBV29-1. This CDR3 is 11 amino acids long. Looked up from germline, CDR1 is SQVTM and CDR2 is ANQGSEA. This CDR3 is CSVGTGEKLFF.

The chain combines TRBV7-6 with TRBJ2-3. The CDR3 length is 14 residues. Germline V lookup: CDR1 SGHVS, CDR2 FNYEAQ. CDR3 sequence: CASSLEPAIDTQYF. The variable domain in full, with the rest retrieved from reference TRBV7-6 and TRBJ2-3, is GAGVSQSPRYKVTKRGQDVALRCDPISGHVSLYWYRQALGQGPEFLTYFNYEAQQDKSGLPNDRFSAERPEGSISTLTIQRTEQRDSAMYRCASSLEPAIDTQYFGPGTRLTVL.

V gene TRBV4-2 combines with J gene TRBJ2-7; TCRdb returns TRBD1, unconfirmable since there is no DNA. The CDR3 consists of 14 residues. Germline-derived CDR1 and CDR2 are LGHNA and YNFKEQ. CDR3 protein: CASSQGTSSYEQYF.

The chain joins TRBV10-3 to TRBJ2-7. The germline V gene encodes CDR1 ENHRY and CDR2 SYGVKD. This CDR3 region has 12 residues. The CDR3 region is CAIRDTDYEQYF.

The chain uses TRBV27 and TRBJ2-7; checking the TCRdb D call of TRBD1 is not possible without DNA. The CDR3 runs to 13 residues. The germline gives CDR1 MNHEY, CDR2 SMNVEV (reference sequence). The CDR3 region is CASSLGTHYEQYF.

The V call is TRBV25-1, the J call TRBJ2-5. This CDR3 is built from 15 residues. CDR1 is MGHDK, CDR2 SYGVNS, per germline. CDR3 amino acids: CASSEQNWNRETQYF.

The chain is built from TRBV20-1 and TRBJ2-1; absent DNA, TCRdb's TRBD2 call cannot be checked. Germline CDR1 is DFQATT and CDR2 is SNEGSKA (reference sequence). This CDR3 has 15 residues. The CDR3 loop reads CSARAGTSGYNEQFF.

The CDR3 reads CASNNDRSRYEQYF. The genes are TRBV6-1 and TRBJ2-7; the TCRdb call, TRBD1, lacks DNA for checking. The CDR3 has 14 residues. CDR1 and CDR2 from the germline V gene are MNHNS and SASEGT.

V and J are TRBV9 and TRBJ1-1; TCRdb's D gene call, TRBD1, goes unchecked for lack of DNA. The CDR3 sequence is 14 residues long. The germline CDR1 and CDR2 sequences are SGDLS and YYNGEE. The CDR3 loop is CASSVVPGGTEAFF. The full variable domain, completed using reference TRBV9 and TRBJ1-1, is DSGVTQTPKHLITATGQRVTLRCSPRSGDLSVYWYQQSLDQGLQFLIQYYNGEERAKGNILERFSAQQFPDLHSELNLSSLELGDSALYFCASSVVPGGTEAFFGQGTRLTVV.

The gene calls are TRBV7-3 and TRBJ2-2. Germline CDR1 SGHTA, CDR2 FQGTGA. CDR3 length: 17 amino acids. The CDR3 is CASSPQLVTWNTGELFF.

The V gene is TRBV4-3, the J gene TRBJ2-1. Germline V gene sequence: CDR1 LGHNA, CDR2 YSLEER. This CDR3 spans 15 amino acids. The CDR3 is CASSQDSRRSNEQFF.

The V and J genes are TRBV11-2 and TRBJ2-5; TCRdb lists TRBD1, though no DNA is available to test this call. The CDR3 runs to 17 residues. From germline, CDR1 is SGHAT and CDR2 FQNNGV. CDR3 protein: CASSSPGGNGYQETQYF.

V gene TRBV6-1 combines with J gene TRBJ1-5; TCRdb's D call, TRBD1, is unchecked because there is no DNA. The germline V gene has CDR1 MNHNS and CDR2 SASEGT. The CDR3 is made up of 15 amino acids. Here the CDR3 reads CASSGGTGAWGPQHF.

The chain has TRBV7-1 and TRBJ1-2; TCRdb outputs TRBD1, but without DNA this stays unchecked. TRBV7-1 is classed as an ORF, of uncertain function. The CDR3 spans 22 residues. The CDR3 spells CASSSSNVPSGDEAIGNYGYTF.

The chain combines TRBV7-9 with TRBJ1-1. The germline gives CDR1 SEHNR, CDR2 FQNEAQ (reference sequence). The CDR3 is made up of 13 amino acids. The CDR3 here is CASSLVDQTEAFF. The full variable domain, with the rest looked up from reference TRBV7-9 and TRBJ1-1, is DTGVSQNPRHKITKRGQNVTFRCDPISEHNRLYWYRQTLGQGPEFLTYFQNEAQLEKSRLLSDRFSAERPKGSFSTLEIQRTEQGDSAMYLCASSLVDQTEAFFGQGTRLTVV.

This chain connects TRBV6-2 or TRBV6-3 to TRBJ2-3; the D call of TRBD1 rests on TCRdb alone, since no DNA is present to check it. The CDR3 contains 15 residues. Germline V gene sequence: CDR1 MNHEY, CDR2 SVGEGT. The CDR3 region is CASSDVGRGTDTQYF.

V and J are TRBV7-9 and TRBJ1-4. There are 17 residues in the CDR3. Germline CDR1 and CDR2: SEHNR and FQNEAQ (reference sequence). CDR3 in amino acids: CASGDSEGWSTNEKLFF.

CDR3 protein: CASSYGLSDTQYF. The rearrangement links TRBV19 to TRBJ2-3; TCRdb's assignment of TRBD2 cannot be checked, as there is no DNA. In germline, CDR1 is LNHDA, CDR2 SQIVND (reference sequence). The CDR3 totals 13 residues.

The V and J genes are TRBV7-9 and TRBJ2-1; TCRdb's D gene call, TRBD2, goes unchecked for lack of DNA. CDR3 size: 17 residues. Germline assignment: CDR1 SEHNR and CDR2 FQNEAQ (reference sequence). The CDR3 spells CASSLRPTSGEYNEQFF.

The rearrangement links TRBV29-1 to TRBJ2-3; the TCRdb call, TRBD1, lacks DNA for checking. Germline CDR1 reads SQVTM; CDR2 reads ANQGSEA. This CDR3 spans 13 amino acids. The chain's CDR3 is CSVDGRGTDTQYF.

This chain uses TRBV14 with TRBJ1-4; the TRBD1 assignment by TCRdb is unverifiable without DNA. The germline gives CDR1 SGHDN, CDR2 FVKESK. CDR3 length equals 17 residues. The CDR3 sequence: CASSPSPLEGEKEKLFF.

This chain links TRBV5-6 with TRBJ1-1. Germline V lookup: CDR1 SGHDT, CDR2 YYEEEE. This CDR3 spans 13 amino acids. The CDR3 region is CASRWLRNTEAFF. The entire variable domain, with the rest obtained from reference TRBV5-6 and TRBJ1-1, is as follows: DAGVTQSPTHLIKTRGQQVTLRCSPKSGHDTVSWYQQALGQGPQFIFQYYEEEERQRGNFPDRFSGHQFPNYSSELNVNALLLGDSALYLCASRWLRNTEAFFGQGTRLTVV.